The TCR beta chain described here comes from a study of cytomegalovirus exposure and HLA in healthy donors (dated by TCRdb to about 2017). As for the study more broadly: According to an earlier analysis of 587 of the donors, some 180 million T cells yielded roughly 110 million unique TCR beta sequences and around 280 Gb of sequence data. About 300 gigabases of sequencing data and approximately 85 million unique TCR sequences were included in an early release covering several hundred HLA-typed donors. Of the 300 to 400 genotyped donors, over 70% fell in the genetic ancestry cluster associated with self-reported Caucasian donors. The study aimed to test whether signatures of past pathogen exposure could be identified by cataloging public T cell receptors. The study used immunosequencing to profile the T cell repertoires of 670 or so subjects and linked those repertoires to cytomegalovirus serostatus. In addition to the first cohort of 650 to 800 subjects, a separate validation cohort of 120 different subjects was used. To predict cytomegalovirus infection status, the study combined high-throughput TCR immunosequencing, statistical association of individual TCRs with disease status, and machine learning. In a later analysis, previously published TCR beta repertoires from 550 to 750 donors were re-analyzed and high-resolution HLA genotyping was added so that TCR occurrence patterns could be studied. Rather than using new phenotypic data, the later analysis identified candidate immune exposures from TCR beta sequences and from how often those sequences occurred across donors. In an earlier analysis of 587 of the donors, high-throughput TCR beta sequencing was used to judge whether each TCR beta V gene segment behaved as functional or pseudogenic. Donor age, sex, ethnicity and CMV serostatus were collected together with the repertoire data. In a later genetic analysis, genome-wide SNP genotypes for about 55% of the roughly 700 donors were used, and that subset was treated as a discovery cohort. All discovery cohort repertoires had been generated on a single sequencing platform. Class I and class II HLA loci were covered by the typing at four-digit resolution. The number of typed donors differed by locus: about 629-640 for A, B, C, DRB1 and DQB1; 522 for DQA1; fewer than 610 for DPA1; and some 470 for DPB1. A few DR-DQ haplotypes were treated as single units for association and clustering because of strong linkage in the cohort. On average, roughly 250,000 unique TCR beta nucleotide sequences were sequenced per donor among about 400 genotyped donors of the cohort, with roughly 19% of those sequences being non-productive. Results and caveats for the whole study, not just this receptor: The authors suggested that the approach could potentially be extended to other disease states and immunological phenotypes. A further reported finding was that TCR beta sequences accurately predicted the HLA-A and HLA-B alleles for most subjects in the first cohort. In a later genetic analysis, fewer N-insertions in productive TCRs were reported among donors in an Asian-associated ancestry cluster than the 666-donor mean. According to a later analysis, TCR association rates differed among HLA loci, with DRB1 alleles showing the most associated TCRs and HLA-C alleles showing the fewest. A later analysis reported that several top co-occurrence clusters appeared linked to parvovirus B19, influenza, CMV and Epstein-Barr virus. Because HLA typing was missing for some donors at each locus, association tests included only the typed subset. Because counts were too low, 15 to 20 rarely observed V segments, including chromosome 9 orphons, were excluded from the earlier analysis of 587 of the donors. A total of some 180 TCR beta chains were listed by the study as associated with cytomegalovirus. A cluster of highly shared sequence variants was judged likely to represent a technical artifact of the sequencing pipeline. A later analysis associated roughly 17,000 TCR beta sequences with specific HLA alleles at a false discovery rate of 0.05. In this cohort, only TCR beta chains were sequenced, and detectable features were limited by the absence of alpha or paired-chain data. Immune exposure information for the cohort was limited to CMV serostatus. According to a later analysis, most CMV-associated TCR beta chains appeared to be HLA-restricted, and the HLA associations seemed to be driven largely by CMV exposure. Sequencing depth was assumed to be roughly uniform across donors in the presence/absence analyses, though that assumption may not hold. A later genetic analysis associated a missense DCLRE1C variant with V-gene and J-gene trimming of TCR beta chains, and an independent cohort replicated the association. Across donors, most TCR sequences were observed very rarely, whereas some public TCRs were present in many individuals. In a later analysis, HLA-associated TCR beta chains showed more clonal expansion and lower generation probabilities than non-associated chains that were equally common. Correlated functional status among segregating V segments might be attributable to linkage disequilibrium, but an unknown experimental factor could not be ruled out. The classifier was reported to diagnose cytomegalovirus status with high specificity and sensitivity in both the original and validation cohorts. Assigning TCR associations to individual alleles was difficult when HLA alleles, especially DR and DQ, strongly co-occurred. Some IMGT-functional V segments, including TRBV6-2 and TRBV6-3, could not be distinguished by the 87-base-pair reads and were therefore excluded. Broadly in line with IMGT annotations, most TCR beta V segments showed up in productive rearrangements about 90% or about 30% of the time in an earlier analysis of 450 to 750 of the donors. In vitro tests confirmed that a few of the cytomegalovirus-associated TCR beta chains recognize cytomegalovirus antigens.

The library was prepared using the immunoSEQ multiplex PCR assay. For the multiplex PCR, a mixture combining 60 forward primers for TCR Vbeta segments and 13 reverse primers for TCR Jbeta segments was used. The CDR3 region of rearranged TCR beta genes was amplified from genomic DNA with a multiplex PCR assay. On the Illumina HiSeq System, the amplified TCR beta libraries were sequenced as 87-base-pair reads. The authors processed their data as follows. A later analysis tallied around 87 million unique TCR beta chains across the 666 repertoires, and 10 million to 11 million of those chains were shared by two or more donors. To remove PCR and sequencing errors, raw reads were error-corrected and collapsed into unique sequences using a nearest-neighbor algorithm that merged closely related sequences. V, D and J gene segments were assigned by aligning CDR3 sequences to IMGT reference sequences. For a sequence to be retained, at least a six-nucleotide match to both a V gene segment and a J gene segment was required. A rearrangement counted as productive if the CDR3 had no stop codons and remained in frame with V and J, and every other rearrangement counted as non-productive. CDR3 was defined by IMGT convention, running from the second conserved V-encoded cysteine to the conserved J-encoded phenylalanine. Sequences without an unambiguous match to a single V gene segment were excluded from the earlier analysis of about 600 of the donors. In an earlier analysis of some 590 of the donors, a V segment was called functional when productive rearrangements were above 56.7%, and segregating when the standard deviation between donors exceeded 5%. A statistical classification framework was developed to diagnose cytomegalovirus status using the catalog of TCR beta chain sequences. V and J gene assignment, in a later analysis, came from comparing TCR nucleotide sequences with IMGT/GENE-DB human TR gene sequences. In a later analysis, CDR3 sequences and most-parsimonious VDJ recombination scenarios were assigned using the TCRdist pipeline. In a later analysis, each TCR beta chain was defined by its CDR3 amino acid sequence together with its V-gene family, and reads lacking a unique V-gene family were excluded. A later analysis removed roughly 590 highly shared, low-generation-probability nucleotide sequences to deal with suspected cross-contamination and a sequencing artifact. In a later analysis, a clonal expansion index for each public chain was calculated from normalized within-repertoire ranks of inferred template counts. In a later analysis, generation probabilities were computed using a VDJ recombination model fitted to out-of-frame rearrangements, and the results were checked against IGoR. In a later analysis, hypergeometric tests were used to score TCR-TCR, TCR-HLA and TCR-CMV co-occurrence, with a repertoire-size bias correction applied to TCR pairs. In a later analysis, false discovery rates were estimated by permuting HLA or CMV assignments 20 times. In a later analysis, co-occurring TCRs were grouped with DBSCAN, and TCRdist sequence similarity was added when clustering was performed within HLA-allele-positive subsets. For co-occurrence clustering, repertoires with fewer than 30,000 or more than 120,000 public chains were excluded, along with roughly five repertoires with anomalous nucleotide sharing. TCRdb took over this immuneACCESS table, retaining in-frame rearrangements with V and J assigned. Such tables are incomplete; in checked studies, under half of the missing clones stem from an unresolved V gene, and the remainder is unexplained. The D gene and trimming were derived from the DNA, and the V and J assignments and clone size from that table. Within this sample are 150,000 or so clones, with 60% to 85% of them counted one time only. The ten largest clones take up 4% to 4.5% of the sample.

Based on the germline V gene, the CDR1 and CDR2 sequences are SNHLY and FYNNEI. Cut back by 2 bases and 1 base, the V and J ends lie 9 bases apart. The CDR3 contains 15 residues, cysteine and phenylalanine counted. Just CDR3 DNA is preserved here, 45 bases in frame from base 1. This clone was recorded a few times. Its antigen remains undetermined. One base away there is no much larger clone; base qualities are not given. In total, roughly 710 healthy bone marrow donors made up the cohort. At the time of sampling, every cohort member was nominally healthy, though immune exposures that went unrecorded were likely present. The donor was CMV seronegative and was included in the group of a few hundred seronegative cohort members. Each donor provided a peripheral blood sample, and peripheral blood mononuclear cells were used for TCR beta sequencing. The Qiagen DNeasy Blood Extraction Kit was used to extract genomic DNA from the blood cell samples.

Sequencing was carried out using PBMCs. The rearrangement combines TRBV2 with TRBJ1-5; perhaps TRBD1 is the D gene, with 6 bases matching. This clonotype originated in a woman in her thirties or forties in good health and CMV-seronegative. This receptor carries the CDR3 CASSEPRGSNQPQHF. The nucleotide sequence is TGTGCCAGCAGTGAACCCAGGGGAAGCAATCAGCCCCAGCATTTT. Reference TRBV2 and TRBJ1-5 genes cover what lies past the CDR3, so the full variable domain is EPEVTQTPSHQVTQMGQEVILRCVPISNHLYFYWYRQILGQKVEFLVSFYNNEISEKSEIFDDQFSVERPDGSNFTLKIRSTKLEDSAMYFCASSEPRGSNQPQHFGDGTRLSIL.